A selection of T cell receptor beta chains follows, all from one sample in a study of cytomegalovirus exposure and HLA in healthy donors. Libraries were prepared by immunoSEQ multiplex PCR; TCRdb keeps only in-frame clonotypes and omits some of them. The profile shows about 120,000 clones, over 75% of them singletons. Sequencing was done on a sample of PBMCs. The receptors were sampled from a woman in her twenties or thirties in good health and CMV-seronegative. The CDR3 runs from the conserved cysteine through the conserved F or W. D genes are given only for firm matches. Clone size is not always given. Where it is, it says once, few, many or a class for expanded clones.

V: TRBV27; J: TRBJ1-3; size: once; D: .; CDR3: CASSLLGSGGSGNTIYF; DNA: TGTGCCAGCAGTTTACTGGGATCGGGGGGGTCTGGAAACACCATATATTTT
V: TRBV14; J: TRBJ1-4; size: few; D: .; CDR3: CASSQVLGAGEKLFF; DNA: TGTGCCAGCAGCCAAGTGTTGGGCGCGGGTGAAAAACTGTTTTTT
V: TRBV7-2; J: TRBJ2-5; size: .; D: TRBD2; CDR3: CASSLLAGGIPETQYF; DNA: TGTGCCAGCAGCCTGTTAGCGGGGGGCATCCCAGAGACCCAGTACTTC
V: TRBV5-6; J: TRBJ2-7; size: once; D: TRBD1; CDR3: CASSWDRAHYEQYF; DNA: TGTGCCAGCAGTTGGGACAGGGCCCACTACGAGCAGTACTTC
V: TRBV27; J: TRBJ2-7; size: .; D: TRBD2; CDR3: CASSLRGRGPYEQYF; DNA: TGTGCCAGCAGTTTACGGGGGAGGGGACCCTACGAGCAGTACTTC
V: TRBV5-5; J: TRBJ1-6; size: .; D: .; CDR3: CASSGQYNSPLHF; DNA: TGTGCCAGCAGCGGTCAGTATAATTCACCCCTCCACTTT
V: TRBV18; J: TRBJ1-2; size: few; D: .; CDR3: CASSPTDLAYGYTF; DNA: TGTGCCAGCTCACCGACAGACCTGGCCTATGGCTACACCTTC
V: TRBV25-1; J: TRBJ1-2; size: .; D: .; CDR3: CASSESGGGYTF; DNA: TGTGCCAGCAGTGAATCCGGGGGAGGCTACACCTTC
V: TRBV2; J: TRBJ2-5; size: .; D: .; CDR3: CASSENSRETQYF; DNA: TGTGCCAGCAGTGAGAACAGTAGAGAGACCCAGTACTTC
V: TRBV5-6; J: TRBJ2-7; size: .; D: TRBD1; CDR3: CASSSPGTGGHEQYF; DNA: TGTGCCAGCAGCTCCCCCGGGACAGGGGGACACGAGCAGTACTTC
V: TRBV4-1; J: TRBJ1-6; size: .; D: .; CDR3: CASSPNQGMKSYNSPLHF; DNA: TGCGCCAGCAGCCCCAACCAGGGGATGAAGTCCTATAATTCACCCCTCCACTTT
V: TRBV5-1; J: TRBJ2-5; size: .; D: .; CDR3: CASSQGHLQETQYF; DNA: TGCGCCAGCAGCCAGGGACACCTCCAAGAGACCCAGTACTTC
V: TRBV7-6; J: TRBJ2-5; size: .; D: .; CDR3: CASSLSGQREETQYF; DNA: TGTGCCAGCAGCTTAAGTGGACAAAGGGAAGAGACCCAGTACTTC
V: TRBV7-2; J: TRBJ1-1; size: .; D: .; CDR3: CASSLAGRASEAFF; DNA: TGTGCCAGCAGCTTAGCGGGCAGGGCTTCTGAAGCTTTCTTT
V: TRBV19; J: TRBJ2-7; size: .; D: TRBD2; CDR3: CASSIGVASGYEQYF; DNA: TGTGCCAGTAGTATTGGGGTGGCTAGCGGCTACGAGCAGTACTTC
V: TRBV5-4; J: TRBJ2-5; size: .; D: TRBD1; CDR3: CASSLQGGDETQYF; DNA: TGTGCCAGCAGCTTACAGGGGGGCGATGAGACCCAGTACTTC
V: TRBV6-5; J: TRBJ2-7; size: .; D: .; CDR3: CASSYSGAGYEQYF; DNA: TGTGCCAGCAGTTACTCGGGTGCAGGCTACGAGCAGTACTTC
V: TRBV9; J: TRBJ1-6; size: few; D: TRBD1; CDR3: CASSLDRDNSPLHF; DNA: TGTGCCAGCAGCCTCGACAGGGACAATTCACCCCTCCACTTT
V: TRBV2; J: TRBJ1-2; size: .; D: .; CDR3: CASSGDTSYGYTF; DNA: TGTGCCAGCAGTGGAGACACTTCCTATGGCTACACCTTC
V: TRBV5-5; J: TRBJ2-3; size: .; D: TRBD2; CDR3: CASSFLGGLSVDTQYF; DNA: TGTGCCAGCAGCTTTCTCGGGGGGTTATCCGTAGATACGCAGTATTTT
V: TRBV18; J: TRBJ2-3; size: .; D: .; CDR3: CASSPIGPTDTQYF; DNA: TGTGCCAGCTCACCAATTGGCCCGACAGATACGCAGTATTTT
V: TRBV16; J: TRBJ1-2; size: .; D: .; CDR3: CASSQLPGGGQNNYGYTF; DNA: TGTGCCAGCAGCCAATTGCCCGGGGGGGGGCAGAATAACTATGGCTACACCTTC
V: TRBV4-3; J: TRBJ1-6; size: .; D: .; CDR3: CASSQGIQGPNSPLHF; DNA: TGCGCCAGCAGCCAAGGGATACAGGGACCGAATTCACCCCTCCACTTT
V: TRBV7-2; J: TRBJ1-1; size: .; D: .; CDR3: CASSFSQVEAFF; DNA: TGTGCCAGCAGCTTTTCCCAGGTTGAAGCTTTCTTT
V: TRBV6-5; J: TRBJ2-3; size: .; D: TRBD2; CDR3: CASSYRLAQDTQYF; DNA: TGTGCCAGCAGTTATCGACTAGCGCAGGATACGCAGTATTTT
V: TRBV2; J: TRBJ2-2; size: .; D: TRBD2; CDR3: CASTGLAGYTGELFF; DNA: TGTGCCAGCACGGGGCTAGCGGGGTACACCGGGGAGCTGTTTTTT
V: TRBV15; J: TRBJ2-1; size: .; D: .; CDR3: CATSREQAFSSYNEQFF; DNA: TGTGCCACCAGCAGAGAACAGGCGTTCTCCTCCTACAATGAGCAGTTCTTC
V: TRBV6-7; J: TRBJ2-7; size: .; D: .; CDR3: CASSYRSGKGGALYEQYF; DNA: TGTGCCAGCAGTTACCGGAGTGGAAAGGGCGGGGCCCTCTACGAGCAGTACTTC
V: TRBV6-5; J: TRBJ2-1; size: .; D: .; CDR3: CASSLRQVSYNEQFF; DNA: TGTGCCAGCAGTTTAAGACAGGTGTCCTACAATGAGCAGTTCTTC
V: TRBV18; J: TRBJ2-4; size: .; D: .; CDR3: CASSPELAKNIQYF; DNA: TGTGCCAGCTCACCAGAGCTAGCCAAAAACATTCAGTACTTC
V: TRBV5-4; J: TRBJ2-7; size: .; D: TRBD1; CDR3: CASSTGQGLSYEQYF; DNA: TGTGCCAGCAGCACGGGACAGGGGTTATCCTACGAGCAGTACTTC
V: TRBV2; J: TRBJ2-1; size: .; D: TRBD2; CDR3: CASSLGGLAPYNEQFF; DNA: TGTGCCAGCAGTCTGGGGGGACTAGCCCCCTACAATGAGCAGTTCTTC
V: TRBV5-4; J: TRBJ2-3; size: .; D: TRBD1; CDR3: CASSRDRGTDTQYF; DNA: TGTGCCAGCAGCAGGGACAGGGGTACAGATACGCAGTATTTT
V: TRBV15; J: TRBJ2-7; size: .; D: .; CDR3: CATSGLGGSYEQYF; DNA: TGTGCCACCAGCGGCCTGGGGGGTTCCTACGAGCAGTACTTC
V: TRBV23-1; J: TRBJ1-5; size: .; D: TRBD1; CDR3: CASSQSEDRGGQPQHF; DNA: TGCGCCAGCAGTCAATCGGAGGACAGGGGAGGACAGCCCCAGCATTTT
V: TRBV6-5; J: TRBJ2-2; size: .; D: TRBD2; CDR3: CASSLLAGVQGELFF; DNA: TGTGCCAGCAGCCTACTAGCGGGGGTTCAGGGGGAGCTGTTTTTT
V: TRBV7-2; J: TRBJ1-2; size: .; D: TRBD1; CDR3: CASSYPSGQGTYSKYGYTF; DNA: TGTGCCAGCAGCTACCCCTCCGGACAGGGGACCTATAGTAAATATGGCTACACCTTC
V: TRBV5-1; J: TRBJ1-2; size: .; D: TRBD1; CDR3: CASTDREDYGYTF; DNA: TGCGCCAGCACGGACAGGGAAGACTATGGCTACACCTTC
V: TRBV2; J: TRBJ2-7; size: .; D: .; CDR3: CASSDTESYEQYF; DNA: TGTGCCAGCAGTGATACAGAGAGCTACGAGCAGTACTTC
V: TRBV9; J: TRBJ1-2; size: .; D: TRBD1; CDR3: CASSGYRGNYGYTF; DNA: TGTGCCAGCAGCGGCTACAGGGGCAACTATGGCTACACCTTC
V: TRBV11-2; J: TRBJ2-3; size: .; D: TRBD1; CDR3: CASSLDRGRRDTQYF; DNA: TGTGCCAGCAGCTTGGACAGGGGGCGAAGAGATACGCAGTATTTT
V: TRBV11-3; J: TRBJ2-1; size: .; D: .; CDR3: CASSLWFSGVGNEQFF; DNA: TGTGCCAGCAGCTTATGGTTCTCGGGGGTTGGAAATGAGCAGTTCTTC
V: TRBV7-9; J: TRBJ2-1; size: .; D: TRBD1; CDR3: CASSSTGQGHNEQFF; DNA: TGTGCCAGCAGCTCGACGGGACAGGGCCACAATGAGCAGTTCTTC
V: TRBV30; J: TRBJ1-6; size: .; D: .; CDR3: CAWTTGSNSPLHF; DNA: TGTGCCTGGACGACAGGTTCAAATTCACCCCTCCACTTT
V: TRBV5-6; J: TRBJ2-5; size: .; D: .; CDR3: CASSPRASETQYF; DNA: TGTGCCAGCAGCCCGCGGGCGTCAGAGACCCAGTACTTC
V: TRBV6-6; J: TRBJ1-1; size: .; D: .; CDR3: CASSYQGPTEAFF; DNA: TGTGCCAGCAGTTACCAGGGGCCCACTGAAGCTTTCTTT
V: TRBV5-1; J: TRBJ2-5; size: .; D: TRBD2; CDR3: CASSLKLAGSQETQYF; DNA: TGCGCCAGCAGCCTAAAACTAGCGGGGAGCCAAGAGACCCAGTACTTC
V: TRBV27; J: TRBJ2-7; size: .; D: TRBD1; CDR3: CASSSGQLSSYEQYF; DNA: TGTGCCAGCAGTTCGGGACAGTTAAGCTCCTACGAGCAGTACTTC
V: TRBV11-2; J: TRBJ1-3; size: .; D: .; CDR3: CASSGTNRVDTIYF; DNA: TGTGCCAGCAGCGGGACTAACAGGGTTGATACCATATATTTT
V: TRBV6-5; J: TRBJ2-7; size: .; D: .; CDR3: CASSQVPYEQYF; DNA: TGTGCCAGCAGTCAGGTCCCCTACGAGCAGTACTTC
V: TRBV11-2; J: TRBJ2-1; size: once; D: .; CDR3: CASSGRGSHGSYNEQFF; DNA: TGTGCCAGCAGCGGCAGGGGTTCCCATGGCTCCTACAATGAGCAGTTCTTC
V: TRBV7-9; J: TRBJ2-2; size: .; D: TRBD2; CDR3: CASRGLVLQPGELFF; DNA: TGTGCCAGCAGGGGACTAGTTCTTCAGCCCGGGGAGCTGTTTTTT
V: TRBV10-3; J: TRBJ1-1; size: .; D: .; CDR3: CAIRLSGGDTEAFF; DNA: TGTGCCATCAGACTCAGTGGCGGGGACACTGAAGCTTTCTTT
V: TRBV6-5; J: TRBJ2-5; size: .; D: .; CDR3: CASNLLDSRETQYF; DNA: TGTGCCAGCAATCTGCTGGACTCAAGGGAGACCCAGTACTTC
V: TRBV7-2; J: TRBJ1-1; size: .; D: TRBD1; CDR3: CASRTGTGGAPSEAFF; DNA: TGTGCCAGCAGAACCGGGACAGGGGGCGCGCCCAGTGAAGCTTTCTTT
V: TRBV7-2; J: TRBJ2-7; size: .; D: TRBD2; CDR3: CASSRLRGTSGTYEQYF; DNA: TGTGCCAGCAGCCGACTCCGGGGGACTAGCGGAACCTACGAGCAGTACTTC